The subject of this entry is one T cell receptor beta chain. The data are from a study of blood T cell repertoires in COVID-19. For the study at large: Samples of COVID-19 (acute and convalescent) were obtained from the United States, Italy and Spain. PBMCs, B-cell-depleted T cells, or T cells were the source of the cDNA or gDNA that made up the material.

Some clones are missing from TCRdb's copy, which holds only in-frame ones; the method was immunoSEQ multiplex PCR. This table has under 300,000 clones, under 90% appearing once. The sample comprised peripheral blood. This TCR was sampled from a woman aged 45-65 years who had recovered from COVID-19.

CDR3 coding DNA: TGCGCCAGCAGCTCGACAGGGTGGGGGGCGGCCGCAGATACGCAGTATTTT. As protein: CASSSTGWGAAADTQYF. The chain carries TRBV5-1 and TRBJ2-3, with D possibly matching TRBD1 (7 bases). Looked up from germline, CDR1 is SGHRS and CDR2 is YFSETQ. The ends were cut back, 3 bases at V and 4 bases at J, with 21 bases in the middle. The CDR3 is 17 amino acids.